One and the same sample provided the 8 T cell receptor beta chains below, sequenced in a study of blood T cells in healthy people across ages. Primers used in a second PCR of roughly 6 to 12 cycles were a sample-barcoded 5' primer and a J-beta primer mix. TCRdb processed the 5' RACE reads anew with MiXCR; each CDR3 protein has one entry. The profile shows roughly 790,000 distinct CDR3 sequences, roughly 45% of them singletons. The sequenced sample was blood. Every receptor here comes from a woman aged 55-75 years in good health.

In this sample, this clonotype turned up many times. The chain carries TRBV5-1 and TRBJ2-3; weak D call: TRBD1 (6 bases). Trimming removed 2 bases from V and 3 bases from J, with 13 bases in between. The CDR3 is 15 residues long. Germline values: CDR1 SGHRS, CDR2 YFSETQ. This chain's CDR3 is CASSLQGNPTDTQYF. The DNA for the CDR3 is TGCGCCAGCAGCTTACAGGGAAATCCGACAGATACGCAGTATTTT.

This clonotype was picked up a small number of times. Germline and junction disagree at one end, which may indicate a read error. The rearrangement uses TRBV25-1 and TRBJ1-2; D is ambiguous. The CDR3 contains 13 residues. The germline V gene has CDR1 MGHDK and CDR2 SYGVNS. The CDR3 sequence is CASSLTLNYGYTF. The CDR3 bases are TGCGCCAGCAGCTTGACACTTAACTATGGCTACACCTTC.

This clonotype was detected many times. The gene calls are TRBV6-5 and TRBJ2-1; TRBD1 is a possible D gene (6 bases). The germline V gene has CDR1 MNHEY and CDR2 SVGAGI. There are 16 residues in the CDR3. V was trimmed by 6 bases and J by 2 bases, leaving 17 bases between them. Here the CDR3 DNA reads TGTGCCAGCAGAACGAAGGTCCAGGGGACCTACAATGAGCAGTTCTTC. Amino acid sequence: CASRTKVQGTYNEQFF.

This clonotype was picked up a small number of times. A read error may account for a junction end that differs from germline. J is TRBJ2-1 and V is TRBV5-6; D is unclear. This CDR3 has 11 amino acids. Germline V gene data show CDR1 as SGHDT and CDR2 as YYEEEE. CDR3 DNA sequence: TGTGCCAGCAGCTTGTACATTGAGCAGTTCTTC. Translated: CASSLYIEQFF.

This clonotype was seen repeatedly, ten times or more. This chain joins TRBV20-1 and TRBJ2-7, with D perhaps matching TRBD1 or TRBD2 (5 bases each). CDR1 DFQATT and CDR2 SNEGSKA come from the germline V gene (reference sequence). The V and J ends lost 3 bases and 4 bases respectively, with 19 bases between them. This CDR3 is built from 15 residues. The chain's CDR3 is CSASPPRGALYEQYF. The CDR3 bases are TGCAGTGCTAGTCCCCCCCGAGGGGCATTGTACGAGCAGTACTTC.

This clonotype has only a few counts. The CDR3 DNA is TGTGCCTGGTCGTTCTCCTACGAGCAGTACTTC. Translating it yields CAWSFSYEQYF. This chain connects TRBV30 to TRBJ2-7, with D uncertain. The germline gives CDR1 GTSNPN, CDR2 SVGIG (reference sequence). Trimming took off 5 bases at V and 0 bases at J, with 5 bases between the two ends. This CDR3 has 11 residues.

The rearrangement uses TRBV6-2 or TRBV6-3 and TRBJ2-5; TRBD2 agrees at 8 bases. The V segment lost 1 base and the J segment 4 bases; nucleotides outside the gene matches: 5. CDR1 MNHEY and CDR2 SVGEGT come from the germline V gene. The length of the CDR3 is 15 residues. The CDR3 DNA reads TGTGCCAGCAGTTACTGGGGGACTAGAGGAGAGACCCAGTACTTC. It is translated as CASSYWGTRGETQYF.

In its sample, this clonotype was seen a few times. The rearrangement uses TRBV12-3 or TRBV12-4 and TRBJ2-5; D might be TRBD2 (5 bases). CDR3 length: 14 residues. Trimming shortened V by 2 bases and J by 1 base, and 8 bases separated the two germline ends. The CDR3 DNA reads TGTGCCAGCAGTTTACTAGCAATCCAAGAGACCCAGTACTTC. Residues: CASSLLAIQETQYF.